This T cell receptor beta chain was obtained from a study of cytomegalovirus exposure and HLA in healthy donors. Of note for this clone: What it binds is not known.

These donors were members of the approximately 110-subject validation cohort, a group separate from the roughly 670-subject first cohort. The method was immunoSEQ multiplex PCR; TCRdb's version includes in-frame clones alone and lacks a portion of them. The table shows fewer than 100,000 clones, with just over 90% occurring only once. Study-wide results and caveats: The CMV antigen specificity of a few CMV-associated chains was confirmed through in vitro analysis. TCR sequences were mostly rare, though some public TCRs occurred in many donors. In a later analysis, first-cohort TCR clusters were found to tend to co-occur in the approximately 120 validation repertoires.

The sample consisted of PBMCs. The receptor was isolated from a man aged 25-40 years in good health and CMV-seronegative.

The CDR3 region is CAWSVQFNEKLFF. The CDR3 DNA reads TGTGCCTGGAGTGTACAGTTTAATGAAAAACTGTTTTTT. V is TRBV30 and J is TRBJ1-4; D is ambiguous. V was shortened by 0 bases and J by 4 bases, with 6 bases between the two germline ends. Germline CDR1 is GTSNPN and CDR2 is SVGIG (reference sequence). The CDR3 runs 13 residues.